This TCR beta chain was obtained from a study of blood T cell repertoires in COVID-19. Participant-given clinical history determined each cohort assignment. Two consecutive negative NP/OP PCR tests, clearance, or resolved symptoms defined Cohort 3 recovery. This CDR3 contains 16 residues. Germline V CDR1 and CDR2: SGDLS, YYNGEE. V lost 10 bases, J lost 0 bases, and 9 bases stayed unmatched. Clones were sequenced by immunoSEQ multiplex PCR, and TCRdb holds only the in-frame ones, with some missing. The sample records approximately 380,000 clones, 70% to 90% being singletons. Input material: PBMCs or T cells enriched from blood (not recorded which). V gene TRBV9 combines with J gene TRBJ2-2; 10 nucleotides line up with TRBD2. The clonotype originates from a young woman who had recovered from COVID-19. The CDR3 is CAQWASGGANTGELFF. The CDR3, as DNA: TGTGCCCAATGGGCCAGCGGGGGGGCGAACACCGGGGAGCTGTTTTTT.